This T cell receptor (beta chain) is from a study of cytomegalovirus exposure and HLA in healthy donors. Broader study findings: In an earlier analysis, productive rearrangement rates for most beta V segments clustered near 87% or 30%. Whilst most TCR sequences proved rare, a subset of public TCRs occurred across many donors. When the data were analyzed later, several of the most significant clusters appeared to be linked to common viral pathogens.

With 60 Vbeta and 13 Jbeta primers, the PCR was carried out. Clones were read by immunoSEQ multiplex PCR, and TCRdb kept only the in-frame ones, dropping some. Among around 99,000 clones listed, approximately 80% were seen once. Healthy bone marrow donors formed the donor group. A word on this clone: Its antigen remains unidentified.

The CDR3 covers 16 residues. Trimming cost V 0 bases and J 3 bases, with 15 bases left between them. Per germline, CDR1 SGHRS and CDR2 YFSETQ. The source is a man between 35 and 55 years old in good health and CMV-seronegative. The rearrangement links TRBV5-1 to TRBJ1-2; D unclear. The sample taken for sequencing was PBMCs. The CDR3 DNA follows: TGCGCCAGCAGCTTGGAACCGGCAGGATACTACTATGGCTACACCTTC. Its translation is CASSLEPAGYYYGYTF.